Presented here are 18 T cell receptor beta chains from one specimen sequenced in a study of blood T cell repertoires in COVID-19. Sequenced by immunoSEQ multiplex PCR; TCRdb stores in-frame clones only, minus some. The sample has some 400,000 clones, over 85% seen once. The sample was PBMCs or T cells enriched from blood (not recorded which). The receptor set was obtained from a woman aged 30 to 39 who had recovered from COVID-19.

V is TRBV24-1 and J is TRBJ2-1, with TRBD2 as a possible D gene (5 bases). In germline, CDR1 is KGHDR, CDR2 SFDVKD. The CDR3 is 11 residues long. The V end was cut by 7 bases, the J end by 8 bases, with 8 bases between. This CDR3 reads CATRGVDEQFF. In DNA form, the CDR3 reads TGTGCCACCAGGGGAGTAGATGAGCAGTTCTTC.

The rearrangement links TRBV29-1 to TRBJ2-3, with D possibly being TRBD1 (5 bases). Germline V gene lookup returns CDR1 SQVTM and CDR2 ANQGSEA. The CDR3 is made up of 12 amino acids. The V end lost 6 bases, the J end lost 1 base, and 8 bases lay between the germline ends. This chain's CDR3 is CSVTVGTDTQYF. The CDR3 region has the DNA TGCAGCGTGACAGTTGGCACAGATACGCAGTATTTT.

This chain links TRBV5-4 with TRBJ1-1; 11 positions agree with TRBD1. This CDR3 region has 15 residues. Germline CDR1 and CDR2: SGHNT and YYREEE (reference sequence). Unmatched junction bases numbered 5, after V lost 3 bases and J lost 4 bases. The CDR3 DNA reads TGTGCCAGCAGCTCATGGACAGGGGGCGGCACTGAAGCTTTCTTT. Translating gives CASSSWTGGGTEAFF. The entire variable domain, with the rest obtained from reference TRBV5-4 and TRBJ1-1, is as follows: ETGVTQSPTHLIKTRGQQVTLRCSSQSGHNTVSWYQQALGQGPQFIFQYYREEENGRGNFPPRFSGLQFPNYSSELNVNALELDDSALYLCASSSWTGGGTEAFFGQGTRLTVV.

This clone has a handful of counts. CDR3 region: CASSQVTRSGGYTF. CDR3 sequence (DNA): TGTGCCAGCAGCCAGGTTACAAGGTCGGGGGGCTACACCTTC. The V and J genes are TRBV3-1 (or the pseudogene TRBV3-2) and TRBJ1-2; no firm D call. The CDR3 runs 14 residues. Looked up from germline, CDR1 is LGHDT and CDR2 is YNNKEL (reference sequence). With 3 bases removed from V and 8 bases from J, the gap between germline ends came to 16 bases.

The J gene is TRBJ1-3, the V gene TRBV7-9; D is possibly TRBD1 (6 bases). The CDR3 runs 12 residues. Trimming left V 9 bases short and J 4 bases short, with 10 bases between. In germline, CDR1 is SEHNR, CDR2 FQNEAQ (reference sequence). CDR3 coding DNA: TGTGCCAGTGCAGGGGACGGAAACACCATATATTTT. Its translation is CASAGDGNTIYF. Full variable domain (rest looked up from reference TRBV7-9 and TRBJ1-3): DTGVSQNPRHKITKRGQNVTFRCDPISEHNRLYWYRQTLGQGPEFLTYFQNEAQLEKSRLLSDRFSAERPKGSFSTLEIQRTEQGDSAMYLCASAGDGNTIYFGEGSWLTVV.

This chain links TRBV7-9 with TRBJ1-4; no reliable D call. The V and J ends lost 7 bases and 7 bases respectively, with 16 bases between them. The CDR3 has 14 residues. From germline, CDR1 is SEHNR and CDR2 FQNEAQ (reference sequence). DNA for the CDR3: TGTGCCAGCAACCCCGACGGGTATGGTGAAAAACTGTTTTTT. This sequence encodes CASNPDGYGEKLFF.

The chain has TRBV7-9 and TRBJ1-6; 8 bases match TRBD1. Germline CDR1 and CDR2: SEHNR and FQNEAQ (reference sequence). V shed 8 bases and J 4 bases; nucleotides not matched to a gene: 7. The CDR3 loop spans 15 amino acids. The CDR3 DNA sequence: TGTGCCAGCCAGACAGGGGAATTATATAATTCACCCCTCCACTTT. Its translation is CASQTGELYNSPLHF.

This sequence joins TRBV7-2 and TRBJ1-2; 7 nucleotides match TRBD1. V shed 4 bases and J 9 bases; nucleotides not matched to a gene: 5. This CDR3 is 12 amino acids long. Germline V gives CDR1 SGHTA, CDR2 FQGNSA. CDR3 loop: CASSSRQGRYTF. CDR3 in DNA: TGTGCCAGCAGCTCTCGACAGGGCCGCTACACCTTC.

The CDR3 DNA reads as TGTGCCAGTAGCCAGGGGAACACTGAAGCTTTCTTT. Residues: CASSQGNTEAFF. The rearrangement joins TRBV19 to TRBJ1-1; a possible D gene is TRBD1 (5 bases). Germline V gene lookup returns CDR1 LNHDA and CDR2 SQIVND (reference sequence). The CDR3 consists of 12 residues. V shed 6 bases and J shed 1 base, with 6 bases lying between them.

This sequence joins TRBV5-1 and TRBJ2-5, with D possibly TRBD1 on 6 matching bases. CDR3 length: 16 residues. Between the trimmed V and J ends, which lost 7 bases and 4 bases, there was a span of 23 bases. The germline V gene has CDR1 SGHRS and CDR2 YFSETQ. CDR3 region: CASRRLINRVAETQYF. The DNA of the CDR3 is TGCGCCAGCCGGAGGTTAATTAACAGGGTGGCAGAGACCCAGTACTTC.

This clone was seen just once. CDR3 loop: CASSLSGGYTF. The CDR3 bases are TGTGCCAGCAGCTTGAGCGGGGGCTACACCTTC. V gene TRBV5-4 combines with J gene TRBJ1-2, with unresolved D. Deletions cut 1 base from V and 8 bases from J, with 6 bases between. CDR3 length: 11 residues. From germline, CDR1 is SGHNT and CDR2 YYREEE (reference sequence).

The V and J genes are TRBV3-1 (or the pseudogene TRBV3-2) and TRBJ1-1; D gene uncertain. Germline-derived CDR1 and CDR2 are LGHDT and YNNKEL (reference sequence). The germline V and J ends were trimmed by 0 bases and 1 base, with 12 bases remaining between them. The CDR3 extends over 16 amino acids. CDR3 in DNA: TGTGCCAGCAGCCAAGAGGGCCTCCTTAGGAACACTGAAGCTTTCTTT. Its protein product is CASSQEGLLRNTEAFF.

The chain recombines TRBV15 with TRBJ2-7, with 11 nucleotides matching TRBD2. Germline values: CDR1 LNHNV, CDR2 YYDKDF (reference sequence). The ends lost 6 bases at V and 4 bases at J; junction bases unmatched: 5. The CDR3 length is 14 residues. CDR3: CATRTSGANYEQYF. Written as DNA, the CDR3 is TGTGCCACCAGGACTAGCGGGGCGAATTACGAGCAGTACTTC.

The chain employs TRBV6-4 and TRBJ2-1, with a possible D match to TRBD2 (6 bases). The CDR3 is 13 residues long. V gave up 9 bases and J gave up 8 bases, with 17 bases separating them. Germline V lookup: CDR1 MRHNA, CDR2 SNTAGT. CDR3 protein: CASSGNGVDEQFF. In DNA form, the CDR3 reads TGTGCCAGTAGCGGCAACGGAGTCGATGAGCAGTTCTTC.

This clone was detected a few times. The chain is built from TRBV10-3 and TRBJ1-2; D is unresolved. Trimming shortened V by 10 bases and J by 8 bases, and 14 bases separated the two germline ends. Germline V gene data show CDR1 as ENHRY and CDR2 as SYGVKD. The CDR3 is made up of 11 amino acids. The CDR3 spells CATAMELGYTF. CDR3 in DNA: TGTGCCACCGCCATGGAGCTGGGCTACACCTTC.

The genes are TRBV6-1 and TRBJ2-2; 12 nucleotides line up with TRBD2. There are 17 residues in the CDR3. CDR1 and CDR2 (germline): MNHNS, SASEGT. After removal of 2 bases from V and 0 bases from J, the junction contained 1 base not matched to a gene. CDR3 residues: CASSERLAGANTGELFF. The CDR3 nucleotides read TGTGCCAGCAGTGAACGACTAGCGGGAGCGAACACCGGGGAGCTGTTTTTT.

This clone was found once. The V and J genes are TRBV11-2 and TRBJ2-1, with TRBD2 matching 14 bases. The CDR3 spans 15 residues. Losses at the gene ends were 7 bases for V and 9 bases for J; bases not matched to a gene: 8. CDR1 and CDR2 from the germline V gene are SGHAT and FQNNGV. CDR3 residues: CASKVGTSGSSEQFF. The CDR3 region has the DNA TGTGCCAGCAAGGTGGGGACTAGCGGGAGTTCTGAGCAGTTCTTC.

This chain uses TRBV25-1 with TRBJ2-7, with 8 bases aligning to TRBD1. Germline lookup yields CDR1 MGHDK and CDR2 SYGVNS. The CDR3 consists of 16 residues. The V gene end was trimmed by 6 bases and the J gene end by 3 bases; junction bases not matched to a gene: 13. The CDR3 nucleotides read TGTGCCAGCAGCGCCATATGTCGGACAGGGAACTACGAGCAGTACTTC. Residues: CASSAICRTGNYEQYF.